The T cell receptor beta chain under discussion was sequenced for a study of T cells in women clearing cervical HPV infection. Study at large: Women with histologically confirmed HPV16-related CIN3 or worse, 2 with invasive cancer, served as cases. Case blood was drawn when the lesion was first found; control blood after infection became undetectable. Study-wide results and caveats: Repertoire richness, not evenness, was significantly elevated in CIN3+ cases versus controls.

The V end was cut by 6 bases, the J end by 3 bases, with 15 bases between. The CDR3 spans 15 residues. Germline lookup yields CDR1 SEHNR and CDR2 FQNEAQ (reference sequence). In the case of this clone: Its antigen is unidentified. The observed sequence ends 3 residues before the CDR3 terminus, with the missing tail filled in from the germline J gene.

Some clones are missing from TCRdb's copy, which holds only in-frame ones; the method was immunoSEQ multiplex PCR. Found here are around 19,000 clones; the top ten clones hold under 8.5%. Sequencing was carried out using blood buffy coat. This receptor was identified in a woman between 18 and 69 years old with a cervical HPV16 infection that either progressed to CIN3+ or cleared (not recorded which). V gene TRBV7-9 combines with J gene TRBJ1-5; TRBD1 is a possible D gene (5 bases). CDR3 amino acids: CASSLGPGFNQPQHF. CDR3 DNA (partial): TGTGCCAGCAGTCTAGGTCCAGGGTTCAATCAGCCC.